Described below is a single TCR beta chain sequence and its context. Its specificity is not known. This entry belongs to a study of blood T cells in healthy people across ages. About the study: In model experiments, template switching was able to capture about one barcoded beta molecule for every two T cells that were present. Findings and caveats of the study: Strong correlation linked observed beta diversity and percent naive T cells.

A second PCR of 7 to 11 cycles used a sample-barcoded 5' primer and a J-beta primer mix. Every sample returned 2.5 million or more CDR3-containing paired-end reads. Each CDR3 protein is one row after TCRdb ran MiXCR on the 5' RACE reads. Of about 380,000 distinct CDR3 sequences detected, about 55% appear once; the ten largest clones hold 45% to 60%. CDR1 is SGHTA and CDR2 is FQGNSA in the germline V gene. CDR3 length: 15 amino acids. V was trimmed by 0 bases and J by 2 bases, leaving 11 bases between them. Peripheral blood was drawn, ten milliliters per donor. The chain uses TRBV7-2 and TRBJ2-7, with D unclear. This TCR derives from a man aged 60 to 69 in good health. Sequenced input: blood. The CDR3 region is CASSLALRIPYEQYF. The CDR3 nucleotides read TGTGCCAGCAGCTTAGCTCTGAGAATACCCTACGAGCAGTACTTC.